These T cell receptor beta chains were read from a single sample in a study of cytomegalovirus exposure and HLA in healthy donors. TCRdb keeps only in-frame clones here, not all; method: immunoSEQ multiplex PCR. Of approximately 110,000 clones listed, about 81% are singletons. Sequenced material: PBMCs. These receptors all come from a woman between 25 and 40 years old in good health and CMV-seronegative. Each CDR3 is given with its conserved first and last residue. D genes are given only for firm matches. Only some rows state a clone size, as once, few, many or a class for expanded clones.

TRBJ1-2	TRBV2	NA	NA	TGTGCCAGCAAAGACTACTATGGCTACACCTTC	CASKDYYGYTF
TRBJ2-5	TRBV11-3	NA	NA	TGTGCCAGCAGCCAACGGACAGAAGAGACCCAGTACTTC	CASSQRTEETQYF
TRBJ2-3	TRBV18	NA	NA	TGTGCCAGCTCACCCCAGGGGAAGCAGGATACGCAGTATTTT	CASSPQGKQDTQYF
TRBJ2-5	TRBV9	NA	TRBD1	TGTGCCAGCAGCGCCCCAGGGGGCTCGGGGACCCAGTACTTC	CASSAPGGSGTQYF
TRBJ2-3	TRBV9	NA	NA	TGTGCCAGCAGCGTAGAGGGAGTGGACAGAGATACGCAGTATTTT	CASSVEGVDRDTQYF
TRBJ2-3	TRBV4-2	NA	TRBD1	TGTGCCAGCAGCCAAGATCAGGGGGTCGTAGGCACAGATACGCAGTATTTT	CASSQDQGVVGTDTQYF
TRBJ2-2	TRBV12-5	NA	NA	TGTGCTAGTGGTTTGGTAGTGGAGTCGTTAACTGGGGAGCTGTTTTTT	CASGLVVESLTGELFF
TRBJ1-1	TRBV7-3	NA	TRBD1	TGTGCCAGCAGCTTAAATACAGGGGGCACTGAAGCTTTCTTT	CASSLNTGGTEAFF
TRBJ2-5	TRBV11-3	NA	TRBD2	TGTGCCAGCAGCTTAGGGGGGAATAGCGGGCTCGCGGAGACCCAGTACTTC	CASSLGGNSGLAETQYF
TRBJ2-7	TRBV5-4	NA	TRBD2	TGTGCCAGCAGCTCATTCCGGACTAGCGCCGAGCAGTACTTC	CASSSFRTSAEQYF
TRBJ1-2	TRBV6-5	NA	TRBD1	TGTGCCAGCAGTCTAGGTGGACAGGCCTATGGCTACACCTTC	CASSLGGQAYGYTF
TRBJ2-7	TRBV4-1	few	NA	TGCGCCAGCAGCCCAACAGGTGTGGACGAGCAGTACTTC	CASSPTGVDEQYF
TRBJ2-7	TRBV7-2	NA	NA	TGTGCCAGCAGCTCCAGGACTGACAAGCAGTACTTC	CASSSRTDKQYF
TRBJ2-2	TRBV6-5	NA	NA	TGTGCCAGCAGTTACTACCGACAATTCGGGGAGCTGTTTTTT	CASSYYRQFGELFF
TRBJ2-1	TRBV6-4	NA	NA	TGTGCCAGCAGTGAATCCCCGGGGGTGGTACACAATGAGCAGTTCTTC	CASSESPGVVHNEQFF
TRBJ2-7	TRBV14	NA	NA	TGTGCCAGCAGCCAAGAGTTAGTGGCTAGCCGGAGCTCCGAGCAGTACTTC	CASSQELVASRSSEQYF
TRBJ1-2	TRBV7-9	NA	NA	TGTGCCAGCAGCCCGGGGGACCGACCCTGGGAGGGCTACACCTTC	CASSPGDRPWEGYTF
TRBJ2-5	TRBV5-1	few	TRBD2	TGCGCCAGCAGCCCGGGGGGGGGAGAAGAGACCCAGTACTTC	CASSPGGGEETQYF